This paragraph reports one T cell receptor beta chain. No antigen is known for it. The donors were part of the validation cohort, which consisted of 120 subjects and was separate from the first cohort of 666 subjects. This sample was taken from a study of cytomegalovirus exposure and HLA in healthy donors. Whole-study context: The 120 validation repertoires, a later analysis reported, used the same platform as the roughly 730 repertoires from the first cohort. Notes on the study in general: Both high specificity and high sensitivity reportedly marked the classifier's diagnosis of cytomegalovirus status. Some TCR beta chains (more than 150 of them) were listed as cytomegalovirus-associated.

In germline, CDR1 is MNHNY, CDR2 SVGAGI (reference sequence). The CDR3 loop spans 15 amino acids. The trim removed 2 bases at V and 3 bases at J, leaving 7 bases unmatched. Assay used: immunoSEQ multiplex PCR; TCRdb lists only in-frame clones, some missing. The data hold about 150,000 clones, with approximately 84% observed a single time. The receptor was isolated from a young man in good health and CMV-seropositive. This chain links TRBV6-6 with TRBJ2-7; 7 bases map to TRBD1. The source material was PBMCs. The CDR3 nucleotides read TGTGCCAGCAGTTACCGCGGACAGGAGTTCTACGAGCAGTACTTC. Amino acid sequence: CASSYRGQEFYEQYF.